The 22 T cell receptor beta chains given below trace back to one sample, sequenced in a study of molecular identifiers for immune sequencing clone quantification. TCRdb fed the PCR reads into MiXCR, producing one record per CDR3 protein. Of hundreds of thousands of distinct CDR3 sequences listed, roughly 25% were seen once; the top ten hold about 0.84%. The sequenced material came from naive CD8+ T cells from blood, with Jurkat cell RNA spiked in. Subset indicated: FACS-sorted CD8+CD4-CCR7+CD45RA+ naive T cells. These receptor sequences come from a human donor in good health. Some libraries in this study had Jurkat cell RNA spiked in.

Worth noting for this clonotype: An end of the junction does not agree with germline; a read error may underlie this. The rearrangement links TRBV7-2 to TRBJ1-1; 9 bases align to TRBD1. Germline V gene data show CDR1 as SGHTA and CDR2 as FQGNSA. CDR3 length: 16 residues. Here the CDR3 DNA reads TGTGCCAGCAGCCCACAGGGGGCTCCCATGGGAACTGAAGCTTCCTTT. Protein sequence: CASSPQGAPMGTEASF.

The V gene is TRBV3-1, the J gene TRBJ2-7, with 9 bases that match TRBD1. Germline trimming cut 0 bases from V and 0 bases from J; bases unmatched to any gene: 3. This CDR3 comprises 16 residues. Per the germline V gene, CDR1 is LGHDT and CDR2 is YNNKEL (reference sequence). CDR3 loop: CASSQEGQGPSYEQYF. CDR3 in DNA: TGTGCCAGCAGCCAAGAGGGACAGGGTCCCTCCTACGAGCAGTACTTC.

This clonotype was seen at least ten times. This chain uses TRBV7-9 with TRBJ1-1; perhaps TRBD1 as D (6 bases). The germline CDR1 and CDR2 sequences are SEHNR and FQNEAQ (reference sequence). The germline V and J ends were trimmed by 1 base and 10 bases, with 10 bases remaining between them. The CDR3 sequence is 12 residues long. The CDR3 loop reads CASSLEGGGAFF. The CDR3 nucleotides read TGTGCCAGCAGCTTAGAGGGAGGGGGAGCTTTCTTT.

There are many counts of this clonotype. The chain links TRBV7-3 to TRBJ2-5; D remains ambiguous. This CDR3 has 15 amino acids. The V end was cut by 1 base, the J end by 1 base, with 10 bases between. Germline CDR1 is SGHTA and CDR2 is FQGTGA. The CDR3 nucleotides read TGTGCCAGCAGCTTAATGGGGATGGCCCAAGAGACCCAGTACTTC. Residues: CASSLMGMAQETQYF.

The chain links TRBV3-2 to TRBJ2-5; no DNA check was done on the table's D call, TRBD1. TRBV3-2 is annotated as a pseudogene. The CDR3 length is 15 residues. CDR3 loop: CASSPGQFRQETQCF. The CDR3, as DNA: TGTGCCAGCAGCCCGGGACAGTTTCGTCAAGAGACCCAGTGCTTC.

The rearrangement links TRBV20-1 to TRBJ1-1; the D gene is possibly TRBD1 (6 bases). V shed 2 bases and J shed 1 base, with 14 bases lying between them. The CDR3 spans 15 residues. CDR1 is DFQATT, CDR2 SNEGSKA, per germline (reference sequence). CDR3: CSARRRDNPNTEAFF. CDR3 nucleotides: TGCAGTGCTAGACGCCGGGACAACCCGAACACTGAAGCTTTCTTT.

This clonotype was recorded once. The V call is TRBV11-2, the J call TRBJ2-1; D is possibly TRBD2 (7 bases). The CDR3 sequence is 15 residues long. Germline V gene sequence: CDR1 SGHAT, CDR2 FQNNGV. Trimming shortened V by 5 bases and J by 8 bases, and 19 bases separated the two germline ends. The CDR3 DNA is TGTGCCAGCAGCCCGGGTTCTGGCGGGGGCTATGAGCAGTTCTTC. It specifies CASSPGSGGGYEQFF.

About this clonotype itself: This clone may be a read error of a much larger clone one base away. The conserved phenylalanine or tryptophan is not found at the CDR3 terminus, so this likely reflects a read error. This chain uses TRBV2 with TRBJ2-3, with D possibly called TRBD1 or TRBD2 (5 bases each). The CDR3 is 13 amino acids. V lost 6 bases and J lost 2, with 9 bases in between. The V gene's germline CDR1 is SNHLY and CDR2 FYNNEI. The CDR3 is CASSVGTTDTQYL. The DNA of the CDR3 is TGTGCCAGCAGCGTCGGGACCACAGATACGCAGTATCTT.

This clonotype was picked up many times. The rearrangement uses TRBV12-3 or TRBV12-4 and TRBJ1-1; D is unclear. This CDR3 is 13 amino acids long. Trimming removed 7 bases at V and 4 bases at J, with 13 bases between. The CDR3 nucleotides read TGTGCCAGCACCTCTCCCTTGGGCACTGAAGCTTTCTTT. Translating gives CASTSPLGTEAFF.

Points on this clonotype: A much larger clonotype is one base distant, so this may be a read error. The J gene is TRBJ2-3, the V gene TRBV9; D tentatively reads TRBD1 or TRBD2 (5 bases each). This CDR3 region has 14 residues. Deletions cut 3 bases from V and 2 bases from J, with 10 bases between. Germline CDR1 is SGDLS and CDR2 is YYNGEE. This chain's CDR3 is CASSDGTITDTQYF. CDR3 sequence (DNA): TGTGCCAGCAGCGATGGGACCATCACAGATACGCAGTATTTT.

The chain joins TRBV20-1 to TRBJ2-1; D uncertain. The CDR3 has 14 residues. Trimming cost V 1 base and J 3 bases, with 10 bases left between them. CDR1 and CDR2 (germline): DFQATT, SNEGSKA (reference sequence). Here the CDR3 reads CSARGRPLYNEQFF. In DNA, the CDR3 is TGCAGTGCTAGAGGACGCCCCCTCTACAATGAGCAGTTCTTC.

This clonotype came up many times. The chain employs TRBV12-3 or TRBV12-4 and TRBJ2-3, with 7 bases that match TRBD1. The ends lost 6 bases at V and 1 base at J; junction bases unmatched: 4. The CDR3 consists of 14 residues. The CDR3 DNA sequence: TGTGCCAGCAGGACCGGACAGGGCACAGATACGCAGTATTTT. Its translation is CASRTGQGTDTQYF.

This rearrangement joins TRBV12-3 or TRBV12-4 to TRBJ1-3; D possibly corresponds to TRBD1 (6 bases). CDR3 size: 15 residues. Trimming stripped 8 bases from V and 3 bases from J, with 17 bases between. The CDR3 protein is CASPTGALVGNTIYF. The CDR3 DNA follows: TGTGCCAGCCCCACGGGGGCGTTAGTTGGAAACACCATATATTTT.

Comments on this clonotype: The missing conserved phenylalanine or tryptophan at the end of this CDR3 makes a read error likely. This chain uses TRBV7-9 with TRBJ1-1; tentative D call: TRBD1 (6 bases). Looked up from germline, CDR1 is SEHNR and CDR2 is FQNEAQ (reference sequence). The CDR3 consists of 13 residues. Trimming removed 1 base from V and 8 bases from J, with 11 bases in between. The CDR3 DNA reads TGTGCCAGCAGCTTAGGGGGGCTACCAGAAGCTTTCCTT. Translated: CASSLGGLPEAFL.

Comment on this clonotype: A much bigger clone sits one base away, suggesting this may be a read error. The chain combines TRBV5-6 with TRBJ2-7, with D hard to call. The CDR3 covers 13 residues. V gave up 3 bases and J gave up 2 bases, with 9 bases separating them. Germline-derived CDR1 and CDR2 are SGHDT and YYEEEE. This chain's CDR3 is CASSSRIAYEQYF. The CDR3 bases are TGTGCCAGCAGCTCACGGATCGCCTACGAGCAGTACTTC.

At least ten counts were recorded for this clonotype. The chain employs TRBV7-2 and TRBJ2-7; TRBD2 agrees at 9 bases. Trimming at V came to 4 bases and at J to 2 bases, leaving 3 bases not matched to a gene. Per germline, CDR1 SGHTA and CDR2 FQGNSA. The CDR3 consists of 14 residues. For the CDR3, the DNA is TGTGCCAGCAGCTATAGCGGGGGAGCCTACGAGCAGTACTTC. It encodes CASSYSGGAYEQYF.

V usage is TRBV13 and J usage is TRBJ2-2, with D maybe TRBD2 (6 bases). Germline loops: CDR1 PRHDT, CDR2 FYEKMQ (reference sequence). The CDR3 contains 16 residues. Trimming took off 6 bases at V and 6 bases at J, with 20 bases between the two ends. This chain's CDR3 is CASSRAETSFPGELFF. The CDR3 region has the DNA TGTGCCAGCAGTCGAGCCGAGACTAGTTTCCCCGGGGAGCTGTTTTTT.

This clonotype occurred a few times. The chain is built from TRBV4-1 and TRBJ2-1; 10 bases align to TRBD2. The CDR3 runs 15 residues. Germline CDR1 reads MGHRA; CDR2 reads YSYEKL. V shed 4 bases and J 3 bases; nucleotides not matched to a gene: 3. The CDR3 spells CASSPSGSYYNEQFF. CDR3 nucleotide sequence: TGCGCCAGCAGCCCTAGCGGGAGTTACTACAATGAGCAGTTCTTC.

The chain couples TRBV28 to TRBJ1-1, with TRBD1 identical over 9 bases. V was clipped by 5 bases and J by 3 bases; unmatched bases: 13. The CDR3 length is 17 residues. CDR1 MDHEN and CDR2 SYDVKM come from the germline V gene. The CDR3, as DNA: TGTGCCAGCAGTGCACAGGGGGCGCGTGTTAGGGACACTGAAGCTTTCTTT. This codes for CASSAQGARVRDTEAFF.

With regard to this clonotype: An end of the junction does not agree with germline; a read error may underlie this. V gene TRBV24-1 combines with J gene TRBJ2-3; D might be TRBD2 (5 bases). In germline, CDR1 is KGHDR, CDR2 SFDVKD. CDR3 length equals 16 residues. CDR3 loop: CPTSDFGESSTDTQYF. The CDR3 DNA reads as TGTCCCACCAGTGATTTCGGGGAGTCTAGCACAGATACGCAGTATTTT.

This clonotype was counted many times. The V call is TRBV7-8, the J call TRBJ2-5; 8 bases are a match to TRBD2. Trimming removed 2 bases from V and 3 bases from J; junction bases left unmatched: 8. Germline V gene sequence: CDR1 SGHVS, CDR2 FQNEAQ. The CDR3 totals 16 residues. For the CDR3, the DNA is TGTGCCAGCAGCTTATTGCGGGGGGAGGCCGAAGAGACCCAGTACTTC. Encoded protein: CASSLLRGEAEETQYF. Using reference TRBV7-8 and TRBJ2-5 for the parts outside the CDR3, the full variable domain is GAGVSQSPRYKVAKRGQDVALRCDPISGHVSLFWYQQALGQGPEFLTYFQNEAQLDKSGLPSDRFFAERPEGSVSTLKIQRTQQEDSAVYLCASSLLRGEAEETQYFGPGTRLLVL.

This clonotype turned up a few times. The chain combines TRBV5-1 with TRBJ2-7; 7 nucleotides line up with TRBD2. V gave up 3 bases and J gave up 4 bases; unmatched junction bases: 7. Germline V CDR1 and CDR2: SGHRS, YFSETQ. This CDR3 comprises 14 residues. The chain's CDR3 is CASSSRGGKYEQYF. For the CDR3, the DNA is TGCGCCAGCAGCTCGCGGGGAGGGAAGTACGAGCAGTACTTC.